The 18 T cell receptor beta chains presented below share a single source sample, sequenced in a study of blood T cell repertoires in COVID-19. Only in-frame clones appear in the TCRdb table, and some are missing; sequencing was by immunoSEQ multiplex PCR. This table holds about 270,000 clones, around 86% found once. Sequencing was carried out using peripheral blood. The receptors here all came from a man between 35 and 55 years old with active or convalescent COVID-19.

The chain links TRBV3-1 (or the pseudogene TRBV3-2) to TRBJ2-1, with 10 bases that match TRBD1. Per germline, CDR1 LGHDT and CDR2 YNNKEL (reference sequence). The CDR3 is made up of 16 amino acids. Germline trimming cut 3 bases from V and 7 bases from J; bases unmatched to any gene: 9. CDR3 bases: TGTGCCAGCAGCCAGGAAGACAGGGGGCGACGGAATGAGCAGTTCTTC. Translation gives CASSQEDRGRRNEQFF.

The genes are TRBV2 and TRBJ1-6, with no clear D. Trimming pared 4 bases from V and 11 bases from J, leaving 18 bases between. CDR1 and CDR2 (germline): SNHLY, FYNNEI. The CDR3 sequence is 15 residues long. CDR3 sequence (DNA): TGTGCCAGCAGTGTCGACCGGGTCAAGAATACACCCCTCCACTTT. Translated: CASSVDRVKNTPLHF.

The chain carries TRBV11-2 and TRBJ2-2; D perhaps matches TRBD2 (7 bases). Germline values: CDR1 SGHAT, CDR2 FQNNGV. V shed 6 bases and J shed 7 bases, with 15 bases lying between them. CDR3 length: 14 amino acids. CDR3 sequence reads: CASSPSGEGGELFF. CDR3 nucleotides: TGTGCCAGCAGTCCTTCAGGGGAGGGCGGGGAGCTGTTTTTT.

The chain has TRBV27 and TRBJ2-3; no clear D. In germline, CDR1 is MNHEY, CDR2 SMNVEV (reference sequence). The CDR3 covers 13 residues. V was trimmed by 3 bases and J by 2 bases, leaving 6 bases between them. The CDR3 nucleotides are TGTGCCAGCAGTTTTACTTTCACAGATACGCAGTATTTT. Amino acid sequence: CASSFTFTDTQYF.

V is TRBV3-1 (or the pseudogene TRBV3-2) and J is TRBJ2-3; 10 bases are shared with TRBD2. This CDR3 is 16 amino acids long. The junction had 4 bases not matched to a gene; V was cut back by 0 bases and J by 4 bases. CDR1 and CDR2 (germline): LGHDT, YNNKEL (reference sequence). The CDR3 sequence: CASSQDLSGRADTQYF. CDR3 sequence (DNA): TGTGCCAGCAGCCAAGATCTAAGCGGGAGGGCAGATACGCAGTATTTT.

This chain joins TRBV3-1 (or the pseudogene TRBV3-2) and TRBJ1-3; D gene uncertain. Germline V CDR1 and CDR2: LGHDT, YNNKEL (reference sequence). This CDR3 spans 14 amino acids. Trimming stripped 1 base from V and 4 bases from J, with 8 bases between. Here the CDR3 DNA reads TGTGCCAGCAGCCAAGCCCCTCTAGGAAACACCATATATTTT. Protein product: CASSQAPLGNTIYF.

This chain connects TRBV30 to TRBJ1-4; D remains unclear. Trimming removed 2 bases from V and 15 bases from J, with 13 bases in between. Germline CDR1 is GTSNPN and CDR2 is SVGIG (reference sequence). This CDR3 has 11 residues. CDR3 nucleotides: TGTGCCTGGAGTACGACTTCGGCGGTGTTTTTT. It translates to CAWSTTSAVFF.

About this clone itself: In the same sample, other DNA sequences code for this CDR3. The gene calls are TRBV5-1 and TRBJ1-1; no reliable D call. CDR1 is SGHRS, CDR2 YFSETQ, per germline. The germline V and J ends were trimmed by 0 bases and 5 bases, with 5 bases remaining between them. The CDR3 loop spans 12 amino acids. The CDR3 DNA sequence: TGCGCCAGCAGCTTGGGACAAACTGAAGCTTTCTTT. Residues: CASSLGQTEAFF.

CDR3 residues: CASSLDRTEAFF. CDR3 DNA: TGTGCCAGCAGCTTGGACAGAACGGAAGCTTTCTTT. This chain uses TRBV5-4 with TRBJ1-1; the D is unclear. This CDR3 has 12 residues. Trimming left V 0 bases short and J 8 bases short, with 8 bases between. Germline V CDR1 and CDR2: SGHNT, YYREEE (reference sequence).

The chain has TRBV12-3 or TRBV12-4 and TRBJ2-7, with D hard to call. The CDR3 sequence is 11 residues long. V dropped 6 bases and J dropped 6 bases, with 9 bases sitting between them. The CDR3 DNA is TGTGCCAGCAGCCTCCTGAGCGAGCAGTACTTC. Protein product: CASSLLSEQYF.

In its sample, this clone was seen once. The chain carries TRBV13 and TRBJ2-3; the D is unclear. Germline CDR1 and CDR2: PRHDT and FYEKMQ (reference sequence). V dropped 1 base and J dropped 2 bases, with 7 bases sitting between them. The CDR3 has 14 amino acids. The CDR3 loop reads CASSLAGSTDTQYF. The CDR3 DNA reads as TGTGCCAGCAGCTTAGCAGGATCCACAGATACGCAGTATTTT.

This clone appeared once. The chain employs TRBV28 and TRBJ1-5, with TRBD1 as a possible D gene (6 bases). The CDR3 totals 15 residues. Trimming removed 5 bases at V and 5 bases at J, with 16 bases between. Germline V CDR1 and CDR2: MDHEN, SYDVKM. This CDR3 is CASSRTTAGDQPQHF. The CDR3 DNA reads as TGTGCCAGCAGTAGAACGACAGCAGGGGATCAGCCCCAGCATTTT. The full variable domain, in which reference TRBV28 and TRBJ1-5 provide the parts outside the CDR3, is DVKVTQSSRYLVKRTGEKVFLECVQDMDHENMFWYRQDPGLGLRLIYFSYDVKMKEKGDIPEGYSVSREKKERFSLILESASTNQTSMYLCASSRTTAGDQPQHFGDGTRLSIL.

The chain joins TRBV3-1 (or the pseudogene TRBV3-2) to TRBJ1-4; perhaps TRBD1 as D (6 bases). Deletions cut 5 bases from V and 12 bases from J, with 13 bases between. CDR3 length: 12 residues. Germline-derived CDR1 and CDR2 are LGHDT and YNNKEL (reference sequence). In nucleotides, the CDR3 is TGTGCCAGCAGCAGAATCCCAGGGGAACTGTTTTTT. It yields the protein CASSRIPGELFF.

V gene TRBV3-1 (or the pseudogene TRBV3-2) combines with J gene TRBJ1-1, with 7 bases fitting TRBD1. V lost 0 bases, J lost 1 base, and 2 bases stayed unmatched. The CDR3 extends over 15 amino acids. Looked up from germline, CDR1 is LGHDT and CDR2 is YNNKEL (reference sequence). DNA of the CDR3: TGTGCCAGCAGCCAAGAAAACAGGGGGAACACTGAAGCTTTCTTT. Its translation is CASSQENRGNTEAFF.

CDR3 coding DNA: TGCGCCAGCACGCCAGGGCTCCTAGCGGGGAGCCAAGAGACCCAGTACTTC. Its translation: CASTPGLLAGSQETQYF. V gene TRBV5-1 combines with J gene TRBJ2-5; TRBD2 agrees at 9 bases. In germline, CDR1 is SGHRS, CDR2 YFSETQ. The CDR3 runs 17 residues. V was clipped by 6 bases and J by 1 base; unmatched bases: 13.

The chain links TRBV29-1 to TRBJ2-1; TRBD2 aligns across 7 bases. Germline V gene sequence: CDR1 SQVTM, CDR2 ANQGSEA. The CDR3 extends over 13 amino acids. V was clipped by 6 bases and J by 7 bases; unmatched bases: 9. DNA of the CDR3: TGCAGCGTAACGCCCATCGGGGGGAATGAGCAGTTCTTC. It codes for CSVTPIGGNEQFF.

The J gene is TRBJ1-2, the V gene TRBV7-9; D unresolved. Trimming cost V 3 bases and J 8 bases, with 10 bases left between them. Germline lookup yields CDR1 SEHNR and CDR2 FQNEAQ (reference sequence). The length of the CDR3 is 12 residues. In nucleotides, the CDR3 is TGTGCCAGCAGCTTGAATTTCGGGGGCTACACCTTC. Protein product: CASSLNFGGYTF.

The table lists this clone with a count of one. The chain carries TRBV24-1 and TRBJ2-3; D is perhaps TRBD1 (5 bases). V lost 3 bases, J lost 7 bases, and 7 bases lay in between. This CDR3 comprises 12 residues. CDR1 is KGHDR and CDR2 is SFDVKD in the germline V gene. The DNA for the CDR3 is TGTGCCACCAGTGATCGACAGTATACGCAGTATTTT. It translates to CATSDRQYTQYF.